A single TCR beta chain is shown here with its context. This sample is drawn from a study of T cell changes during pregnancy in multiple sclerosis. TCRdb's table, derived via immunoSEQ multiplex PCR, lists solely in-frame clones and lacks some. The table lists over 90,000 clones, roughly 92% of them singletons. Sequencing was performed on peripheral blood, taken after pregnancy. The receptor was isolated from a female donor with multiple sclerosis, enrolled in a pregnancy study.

This chain's CDR3 is CASSLYRGHVSQPQHF. For the CDR3, the DNA is TGTGCCAGCAGCCTGTACAGGGGGCATGTAAGCCAGCCCCAGCATTTT. The chain uses TRBV28 and TRBJ1-5; TRBD1 aligns across 9 bases. This CDR3 region has 16 residues. CDR1 is MDHEN and CDR2 is SYDVKM in the germline V gene. Trimming took 6 bases from V and 7 from J; bases not matched to a gene: 13.